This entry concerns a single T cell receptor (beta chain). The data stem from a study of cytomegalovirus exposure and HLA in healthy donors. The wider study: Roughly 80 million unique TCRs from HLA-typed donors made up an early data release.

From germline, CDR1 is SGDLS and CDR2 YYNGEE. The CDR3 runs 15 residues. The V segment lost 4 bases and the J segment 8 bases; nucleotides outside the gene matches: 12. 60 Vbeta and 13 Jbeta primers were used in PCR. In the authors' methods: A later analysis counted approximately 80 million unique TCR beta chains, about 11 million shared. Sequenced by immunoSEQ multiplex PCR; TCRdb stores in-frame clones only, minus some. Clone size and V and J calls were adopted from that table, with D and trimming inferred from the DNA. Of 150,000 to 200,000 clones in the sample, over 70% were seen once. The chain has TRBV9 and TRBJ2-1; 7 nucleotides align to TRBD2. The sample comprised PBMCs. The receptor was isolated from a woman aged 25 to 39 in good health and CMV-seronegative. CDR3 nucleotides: TGTGCCAGCAGCCCAAGGACTAGTAAAGACCATGAGCAGTTCTTC. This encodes CASSPRTSKDHEQFF.